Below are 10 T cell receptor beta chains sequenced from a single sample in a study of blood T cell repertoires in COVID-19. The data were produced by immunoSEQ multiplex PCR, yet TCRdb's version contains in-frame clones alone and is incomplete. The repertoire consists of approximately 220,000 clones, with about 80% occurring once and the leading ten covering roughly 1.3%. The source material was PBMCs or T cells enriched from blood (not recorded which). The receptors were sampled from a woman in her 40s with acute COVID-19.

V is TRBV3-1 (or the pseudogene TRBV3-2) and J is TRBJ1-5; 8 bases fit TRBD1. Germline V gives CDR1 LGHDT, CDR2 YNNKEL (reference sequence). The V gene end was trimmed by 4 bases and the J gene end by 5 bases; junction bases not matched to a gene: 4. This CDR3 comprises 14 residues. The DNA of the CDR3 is TGTGCCAGCAGCCGGGACAGGACCGATCAGCCCCAGCATTTT. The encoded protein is CASSRDRTDQPQHF.

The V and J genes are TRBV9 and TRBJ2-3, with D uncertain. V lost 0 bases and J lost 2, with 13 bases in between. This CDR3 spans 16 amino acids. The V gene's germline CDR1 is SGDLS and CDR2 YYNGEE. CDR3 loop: CASSVAFTDHTDTQYF. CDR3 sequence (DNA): TGTGCCAGCAGCGTAGCTTTCACTGATCACACAGATACGCAGTATTTT.

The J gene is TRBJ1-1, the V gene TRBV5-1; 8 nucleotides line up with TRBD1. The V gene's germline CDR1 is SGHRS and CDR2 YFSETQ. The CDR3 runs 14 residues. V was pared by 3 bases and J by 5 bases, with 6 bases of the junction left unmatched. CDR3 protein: CASSSNTGGTEAFF. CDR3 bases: TGCGCCAGCAGCTCGAATACAGGGGGGACTGAAGCTTTCTTT. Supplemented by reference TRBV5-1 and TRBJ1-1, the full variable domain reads KAGVTQTPRYLIKTRGQQVTLSCSPISGHRSVSWYQQTPGQGLQFLFEYFSETQRNKGNFPGRFSGRQFSNSRSEMNVSTLELGDSALYLCASSSNTGGTEAFFGQGTRLTVV.

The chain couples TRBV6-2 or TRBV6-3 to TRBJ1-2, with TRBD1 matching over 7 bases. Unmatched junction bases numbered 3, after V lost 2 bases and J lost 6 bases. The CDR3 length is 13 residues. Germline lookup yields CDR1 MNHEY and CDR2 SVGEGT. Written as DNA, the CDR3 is TGTGCCAGCAGTTACGAGGGGGCTCATGGCTACACCTTC. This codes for CASSYEGAHGYTF.

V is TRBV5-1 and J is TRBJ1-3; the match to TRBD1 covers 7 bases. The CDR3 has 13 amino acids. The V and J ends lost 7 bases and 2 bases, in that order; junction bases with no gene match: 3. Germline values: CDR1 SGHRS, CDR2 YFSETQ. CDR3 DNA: TGCGCCAGCGCCCAGGGGGCTGGAAACACCATATATTTT. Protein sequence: CASAQGAGNTIYF.

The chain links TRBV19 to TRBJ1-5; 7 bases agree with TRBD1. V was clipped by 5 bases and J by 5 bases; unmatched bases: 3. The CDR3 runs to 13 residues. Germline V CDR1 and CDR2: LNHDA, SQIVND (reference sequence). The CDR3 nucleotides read TGTGCCAGTAGTGGACAGGTCTATCAGCCCCAGCATTTT. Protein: CASSGQVYQPQHF.

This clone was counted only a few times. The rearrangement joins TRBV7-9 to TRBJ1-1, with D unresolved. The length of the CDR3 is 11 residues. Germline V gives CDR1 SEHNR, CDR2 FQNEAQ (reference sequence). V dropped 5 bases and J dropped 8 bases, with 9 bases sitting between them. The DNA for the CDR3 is TGTGCCAGCAGCCCCCGGGAAGAAGCTTTCTTT. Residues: CASSPREEAFF.

The CDR3 here is CASSLSGHEQFF. CDR3 in DNA: TGTGCCAGCAGCTTGTCCGGTCATGAGCAGTTCTTC. The V gene is TRBV5-4, the J gene TRBJ2-1; D is uncertain. The CDR3 is 12 amino acids. Trimming shortened V by 1 base and J by 8 bases, and 7 bases separated the two germline ends. Looked up from germline, CDR1 is SGHNT and CDR2 is YYREEE (reference sequence).

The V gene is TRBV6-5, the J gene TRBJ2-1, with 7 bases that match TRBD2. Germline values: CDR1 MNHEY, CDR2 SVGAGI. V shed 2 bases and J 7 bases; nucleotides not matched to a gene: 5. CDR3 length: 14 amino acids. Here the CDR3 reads CASSYGRELNEQFF. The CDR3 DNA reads TGTGCCAGCAGTTACGGGCGGGAGTTGAATGAGCAGTTCTTC.

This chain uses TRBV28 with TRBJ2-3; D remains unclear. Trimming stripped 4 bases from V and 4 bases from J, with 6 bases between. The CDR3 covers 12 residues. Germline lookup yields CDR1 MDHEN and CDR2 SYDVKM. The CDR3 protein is CASSSSADTQYF. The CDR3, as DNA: TGTGCCAGCAGTTCCAGTGCAGATACGCAGTATTTT.